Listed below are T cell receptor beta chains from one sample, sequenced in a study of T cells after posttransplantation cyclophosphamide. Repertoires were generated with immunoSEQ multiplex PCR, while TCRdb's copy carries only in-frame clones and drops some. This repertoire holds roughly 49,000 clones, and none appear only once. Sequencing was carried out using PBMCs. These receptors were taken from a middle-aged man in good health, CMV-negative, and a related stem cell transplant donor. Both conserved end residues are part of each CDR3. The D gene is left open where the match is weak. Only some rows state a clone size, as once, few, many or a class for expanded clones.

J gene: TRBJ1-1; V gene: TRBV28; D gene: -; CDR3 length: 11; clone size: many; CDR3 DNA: TGTGCCACACTAGGGGGTACTGAAGCTTTCTTT; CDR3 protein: CATLGGTEAFF
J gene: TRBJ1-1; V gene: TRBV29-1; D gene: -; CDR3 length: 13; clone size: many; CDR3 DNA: TGCAGCGTTGTGGAGGGCGGAAACACTGAAGCTTTCTTT; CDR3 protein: CSVVEGGNTEAFF
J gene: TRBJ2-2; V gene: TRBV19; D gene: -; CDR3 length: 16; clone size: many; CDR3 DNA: TGTGCCAGTAGCGAGGGATGGGGGGTAAACACCGGGGAGCTGTTTTTT; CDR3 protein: CASSEGWGVNTGELFF
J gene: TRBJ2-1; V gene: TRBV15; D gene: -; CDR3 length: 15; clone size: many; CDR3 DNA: TGTGCCACCAGCTACCTCGCGGGAACCTACAATGAGCAGTTCTTC; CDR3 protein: CATSYLAGTYNEQFF
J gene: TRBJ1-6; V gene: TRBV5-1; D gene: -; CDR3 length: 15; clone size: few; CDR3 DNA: TGCGCCAGCAGCTTGGGACAGAGAAATAATTCACCCCTCCACTTT; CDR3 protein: CASSLGQRNNSPLHF
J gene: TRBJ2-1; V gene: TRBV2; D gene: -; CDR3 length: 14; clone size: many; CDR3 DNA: TGTGCCAGCGAATCAGCGGGCTACTACAATGAGCAGTTCTTC; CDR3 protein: CASESAGYYNEQFF
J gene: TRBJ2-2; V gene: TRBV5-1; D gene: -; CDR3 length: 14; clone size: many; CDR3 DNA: TGCGCCAGCAGCCTGGGTATTAACACCGGGGAGCTGTTTTTT; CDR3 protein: CASSLGINTGELFF
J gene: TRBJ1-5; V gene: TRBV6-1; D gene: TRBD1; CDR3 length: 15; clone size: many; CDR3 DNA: TGTGCCAGCAGACCCGGGACAGGGGGGTATCAGCCCCAGCATTTT; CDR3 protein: CASRPGTGGYQPQHF
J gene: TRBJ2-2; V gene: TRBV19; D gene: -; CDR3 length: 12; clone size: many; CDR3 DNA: TGTGCCAGTAGTATAGTTGTTGGGGAGCTGTTTTTT; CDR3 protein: CASSIVVGELFF
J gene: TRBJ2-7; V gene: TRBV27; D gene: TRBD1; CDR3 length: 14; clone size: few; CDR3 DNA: TGTGCCAGCAGTATGCAGGGGGATCACTACGAGCAGTACTTC; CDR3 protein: CASSMQGDHYEQYF
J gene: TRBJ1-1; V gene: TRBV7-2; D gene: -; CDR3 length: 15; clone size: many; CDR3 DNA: TGTGCCAGCAGCTTAATTAGGGAGGTAGACACTGAAGCTTTCTTT; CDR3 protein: CASSLIREVDTEAFF
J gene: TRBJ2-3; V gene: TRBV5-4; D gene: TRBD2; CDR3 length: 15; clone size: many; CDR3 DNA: TGTGCCAGCAGCTGGGAGGGTCATGACACAGATACGCAGTATTTT; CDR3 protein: CASSWEGHDTDTQYF
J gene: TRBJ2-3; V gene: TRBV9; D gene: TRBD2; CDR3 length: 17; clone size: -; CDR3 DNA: TGTGCCAGCAGCGTAGGAACTAGCGGGAGAAGGACAGATACGCAGTATTTT; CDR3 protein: CASSVGTSGRRTDTQYF
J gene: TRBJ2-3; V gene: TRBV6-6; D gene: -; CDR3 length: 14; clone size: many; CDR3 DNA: TGTGCCAGCAGTTACCCCGGGAGCACAGATACGCAGTATTTT; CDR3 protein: CASSYPGSTDTQYF
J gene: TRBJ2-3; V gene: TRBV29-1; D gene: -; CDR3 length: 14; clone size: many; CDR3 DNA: TGCAGCGTTGAAGATCAAGGGGTGACAGATACGCAGTATTTT; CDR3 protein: CSVEDQGVTDTQYF
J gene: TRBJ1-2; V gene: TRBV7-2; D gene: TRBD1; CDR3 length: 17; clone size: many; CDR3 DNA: TGTGCCAGCAGCTTAGACAGGGGGATTGTAGACAGCTATGGCTACACCTTC; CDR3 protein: CASSLDRGIVDSYGYTF
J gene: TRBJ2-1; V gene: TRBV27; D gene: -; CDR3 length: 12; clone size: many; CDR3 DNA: TGTGCCAGCAGTGCCGGACTGAGGGAGCAGTTCTTC; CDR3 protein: CASSAGLREQFF
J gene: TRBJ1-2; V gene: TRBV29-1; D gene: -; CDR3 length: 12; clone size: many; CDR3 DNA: TGCAGCGTTGGGGAGCCCGGCCGAGGCTACACCTTC; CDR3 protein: CSVGEPGRGYTF
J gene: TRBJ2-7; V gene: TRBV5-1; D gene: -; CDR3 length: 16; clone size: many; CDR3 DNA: TGCGCCAGCAGCGACGCGCCCTGGACAGACACCTACGAGCAGTACTTC; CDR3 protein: CASSDAPWTDTYEQYF
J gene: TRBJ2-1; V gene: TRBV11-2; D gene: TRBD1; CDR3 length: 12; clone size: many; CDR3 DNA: TGTGCCAGCAGCCCGGGACAGGGGGCCTGGTTCTTC; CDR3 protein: CASSPGQGAWFF
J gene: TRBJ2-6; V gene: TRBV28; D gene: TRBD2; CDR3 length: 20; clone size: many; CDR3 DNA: TGTGCCAGCAGTTCCCCTGGACTAGCGGCTCCACCCTCTGGGGCCAACGTCCTGACTTTC; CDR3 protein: CASSSPGLAAPPSGANVLTF
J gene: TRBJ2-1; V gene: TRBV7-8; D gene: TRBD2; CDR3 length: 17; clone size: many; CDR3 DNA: TGTGCCAGCAGCTTAGACTTCGGGAGGAGCTCCTACAATGAGCAGTTCTTC; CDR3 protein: CASSLDFGRSSYNEQFF
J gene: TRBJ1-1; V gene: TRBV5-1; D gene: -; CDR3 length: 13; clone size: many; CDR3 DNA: TGCGCCAGCAGCCCGGCGGAGGTGGGTACAGCTTTCTTT; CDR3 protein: CASSPAEVGTAFF
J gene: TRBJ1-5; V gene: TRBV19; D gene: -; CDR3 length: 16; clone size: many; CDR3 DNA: TGTGCCAGTAACAAAGAGAGGGGGACACGCAATCAGCCCCAGCATTTT; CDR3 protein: CASNKERGTRNQPQHF
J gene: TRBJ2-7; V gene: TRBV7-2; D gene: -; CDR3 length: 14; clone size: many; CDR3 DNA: TGTGCCAGCAGCTTTGCGGGGTATGGGCCCGAGCAGTACTTC; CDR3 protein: CASSFAGYGPEQYF
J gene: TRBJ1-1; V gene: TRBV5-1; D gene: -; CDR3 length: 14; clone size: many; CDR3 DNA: TGCGCCAGCAGCTTGGAGGGTGGAGGCACTGAAGCTTTCTTT; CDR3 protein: CASSLEGGGTEAFF
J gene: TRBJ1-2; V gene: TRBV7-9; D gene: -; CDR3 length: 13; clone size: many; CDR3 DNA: TGTGCCAGCAGCCCCACACCTAACTATGGCTACACCTTC; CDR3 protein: CASSPTPNYGYTF
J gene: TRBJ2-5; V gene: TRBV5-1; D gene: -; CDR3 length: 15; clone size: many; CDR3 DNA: TGCGCCAGCAGCTTTGGTGGGACTGGGGGGGAGACCCAGTACTTC; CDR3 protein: CASSFGGTGGETQYF